These T cell receptor beta chains were read from a single sample in a study of metastatic and nonmetastatic thyroid tumors. Through MiXCR, TCRdb re-clonotyped the PCR reads. The table shows around 38,000 clones, with 25% to 30% occurring only once. The sequencing input was blood. These receptors were taken from a female donor with papillary thyroid cancer or a benign thyroid nodule (not recorded which). Some clones in this sample may be carry-over from other donors' samples. Each CDR3 is given with its conserved first and last residue. A D gene is named only where the DNA matches it firmly. Size is stated for part of the rows, as once, few or many counts, or as a class when the clone is expanded.

TRBJ2-4,TRBV20-1,many,-,TGCAGTGCGTCCCGGGGTAGCTTAGCCAAAAACATTCAGTACTTC,CSASRGSLAKNIQYF
TRBJ2-3,TRBV7-2,many,-,TGTGCCAGCAGCTTAGTTGACATTACACCGGCAGATACGCAGTATTTT,CASSLVDITPADTQYF
TRBJ1-6,TRBV15,-,-,TGTTCCACCAGCAGATCTACCGGTATGCCTTCACCCCTCCACTTT,CSTSRSTGMPSPLHF
TRBJ1-6,TRBV7-6,-,-,TGTGCCAGCAGCTTAGGGGTTTCGGGCAATTCACCCCTCCACTTT,CASSLGVSGNSPLHF
TRBJ2-3,TRBV7-3,many,-,TGTGCCAGCAGCGTAGCGGAAAAGGATACGCAGTATTTT,CASSVAEKDTQYF
TRBJ1-2,TRBV5-1,-,-,TGCGCCAGCAGCGGCGGACGTGGCTACACCTTC,CASSGGRGYTF
TRBJ2-5,TRBV19,few,TRBD1,TGTGCCAGTGCGACAGGGTACCAAGAGACCCAGTACTTC,CASATGYQETQYF
TRBJ1-2,TRBV6-2/TRBV6-3,many,TRBD1,TGTGCCAGCAGGAGCGGAGGGGGCGCTTGGTCTGGCTACACCTTC,CASRSGGGAWSGYTF
TRBJ1-1,TRBV11-1,-,-,TGTGCCAGCAGCTTCGGACGGGGGGCAGGTGGCACTGAAGCTTTCTTT,CASSFGRGAGGTEAFF
TRBJ2-1,TRBV5-6,-,-,TGTGCCAGCAGCTTGTTCCGGGGCAGGGCATACAATGAGCAGTTCTTC,CASSLFRGRAYNEQFF
TRBJ2-7,TRBV20-1,-,-,TGCAGTGCTTCCCTCCGGGGGTGTTACGAGCAGTACTTC,CSASLRGCYEQYF
TRBJ2-1,TRBV20-1,once,-,TGCAGTGCTAGAGATCGGTCGGCAGGGGGGTTGGATGAGCAGTTCTTC,CSARDRSAGGLDEQFF
TRBJ2-1,TRBV20-1,-,-,TGCAGTTCCACTCATACTAGACGCTCGGACAATGAGCAGTTCTTC,CSSTHTRRSDNEQFF
TRBJ2-7,TRBV28,medium-sized,-,TGTGCCAGCAGGACGCGGGATCGCGAGCAGTACTTC,CASRTRDREQYF
TRBJ2-1,TRBV7-9,-,-,TGTGCCAGCGTAAGGGGCCATGGGGACAATGAGCAGTTCTTC,CASVRGHGDNEQFF
TRBJ2-5,TRBV3-1,-,TRBD2,TGTGCCAGCAGCCAAGGAGCGGGGCTAGCTCAAGAGACCCAGTACTTC,CASSQGAGLAQETQYF
TRBJ2-1,TRBV10-3,-,TRBD2,TGTGCCATCAGACCACGGGACTACAACAATGAGCAGTTCTTC,CAIRPRDYNNEQFF
TRBJ2-7,TRBV12-3/TRBV12-4,few,-,TGTGCCAGCAGTTATGGCCGCTACGAGCAGTACTTC,CASSYGRYEQYF
TRBJ1-1,TRBV10-1,-,-,TGCGCCGGGAGTGTTATGAACACTGAAGCTCTCTTT,CAGSVMNTEALF
TRBJ2-1,TRBV11-2,-,TRBD2,TGTGCCAGCAGCTTAGGGGGGGGCTACAATGAGCAGTTCTTC,CASSLGGGYNEQFF
TRBJ2-1,TRBV24-1,few,-,TGTGCCACCAGTTACCCCCTGGTGGCCCCCTACAATGAGCAGTTCTTC,CATSYPLVAPYNEQFF
TRBJ2-7,TRBV19,few,TRBD1,TGTGCCAGTAGTTTAGACAGGGCGACTTCCTACGAGCAGTACTTC,CASSLDRATSYEQYF
TRBJ1-6,TRBV11-2,many,-,TGTGCCAGCAGCTCACAGGGAAGTTCACCCCTCCACTTT,CASSSQGSSPLHF
TRBJ2-5,TRBV7-8,many,TRBD1,TGTGCCAGCAGCTTACGGGACAGGGGGCCCGAGACCCAGTACTTC,CASSLRDRGPETQYF
TRBJ2-3,TRBV28,few,-,TGTGCCAGCAGTAAACAGGGTTGGGATACGCAGTATTTT,CASSKQGWDTQYF
TRBJ2-1,TRBV12-3/TRBV12-4,few,-,TGTGCCAGCAGTTTAGTTGTTTTGGGGGCTCTGGACAATGAGCAGTTCTTC,CASSLVVLGALDNEQFF
TRBJ1-4,TRBV28,many,-,TGTGCCAGCAGTCCCCCGACAGGACCCAATGAAAAACTGTTTTTT,CASSPPTGPNEKLFF
TRBJ2-5,TRBV24-1,-,-,TGTGCCACCAGTGATTTTCGGCAAGAGACCCAGTACTTC,CATSDFRQETQYF
TRBJ2-7,TRBV6-1,medium-sized,-,TGTGCCAGCAGTGTAGAGCCCGCACCGACCTACGAGCAGTACTTC,CASSVEPAPTYEQYF
TRBJ2-2,TRBV13,-,-,TGTGCCAGCAGCCTTAGGGTACAGACGAACACCGGGGAGCTGTTTTTT,CASSLRVQTNTGELFF
TRBJ1-1,TRBV19,-,-,TGTGCCAGTAGTATACAGGGTTACACTGAAGCTTTCTTT,CASSIQGYTEAFF
TRBJ2-2,TRBV4-3,-,-,TGCGCCAGCAGCCCCCGGGCGGCCTCCGGGGAGCTGTTTTTT,CASSPRAASGELFF
TRBJ1-3,TRBV11-2,-,-,TGTGCCAGCAGCTTAGAGGGGGGGACTGGAAACACCATATATTTT,CASSLEGGTGNTIYF
TRBJ1-2,TRBV30,-,TRBD1,TGTGCCTGGAGTTTCACAGGGGAGGATGGCTACACCTTC,CAWSFTGEDGYTF
TRBJ1-3,TRBV6-1,few,TRBD1,TGTGCCAGCAGCCGCAGACAGGGGCACTCTGGAAACACCATATATTTT,CASSRRQGHSGNTIYF
TRBJ2-1,TRBV24-1,-,TRBD1,TGTGCCACCAGTGATTCCCTCGGGACAGGGAGTGAGCAGTTCTTC,CATSDSLGTGSEQFF
TRBJ2-7,TRBV27,medium-sized,TRBD2,TGTGCCAGCAGTTTAGGGGAGGGGCCTTACGAGCAGTACTTC,CASSLGEGPYEQYF
TRBJ2-2,TRBV5-1,many,TRBD2,TGCGCCAGCAGCTTGGCACTAGCGGACCTCACCGGGGAGCTGTTTTTT,CASSLALADLTGELFF
TRBJ2-7,TRBV18,-,-,TGTGCCAACTCAGACGGCTACGAGCAGTACTTC,CANSDGYEQYF
TRBJ2-3,TRBV19,many,-,TGTGCCAGTAGTATTTCGGGTGAAGATACGCAGTATTTT,CASSISGEDTQYF
TRBJ2-3,TRBV7-9,many,-,TGTGCCAGCAGCTTCTATGGACAGAGCACAGATACGCAGTATTTT,CASSFYGQSTDTQYF
TRBJ2-4,TRBV28,few,-,TGTGCCAGCAGTTTGTGCGCGGTAAACATTCAGTACTTC,CASSLCAVNIQYF
TRBJ1-2,TRBV5-1,-,TRBD1,TGCGCCAGCAGCTTGAGACAGGGGGGCTATGGCTACACCTTC,CASSLRQGGYGYTF